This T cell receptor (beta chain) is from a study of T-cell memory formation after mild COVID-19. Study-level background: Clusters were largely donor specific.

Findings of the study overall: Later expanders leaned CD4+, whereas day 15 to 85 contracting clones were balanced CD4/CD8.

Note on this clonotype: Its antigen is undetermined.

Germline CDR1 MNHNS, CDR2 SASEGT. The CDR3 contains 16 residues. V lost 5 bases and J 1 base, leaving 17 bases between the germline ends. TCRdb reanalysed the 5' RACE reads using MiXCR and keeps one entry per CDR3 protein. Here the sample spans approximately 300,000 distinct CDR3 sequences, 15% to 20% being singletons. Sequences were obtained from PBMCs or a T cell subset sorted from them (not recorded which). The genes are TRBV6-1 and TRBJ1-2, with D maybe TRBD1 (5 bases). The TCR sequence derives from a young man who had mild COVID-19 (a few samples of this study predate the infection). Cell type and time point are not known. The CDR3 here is CASSPGGAGSNYGYTF. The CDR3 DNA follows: TGTGCCAGCAGTCCTGGCGGCGCAGGGAGTAACTATGGCTACACCTTC.